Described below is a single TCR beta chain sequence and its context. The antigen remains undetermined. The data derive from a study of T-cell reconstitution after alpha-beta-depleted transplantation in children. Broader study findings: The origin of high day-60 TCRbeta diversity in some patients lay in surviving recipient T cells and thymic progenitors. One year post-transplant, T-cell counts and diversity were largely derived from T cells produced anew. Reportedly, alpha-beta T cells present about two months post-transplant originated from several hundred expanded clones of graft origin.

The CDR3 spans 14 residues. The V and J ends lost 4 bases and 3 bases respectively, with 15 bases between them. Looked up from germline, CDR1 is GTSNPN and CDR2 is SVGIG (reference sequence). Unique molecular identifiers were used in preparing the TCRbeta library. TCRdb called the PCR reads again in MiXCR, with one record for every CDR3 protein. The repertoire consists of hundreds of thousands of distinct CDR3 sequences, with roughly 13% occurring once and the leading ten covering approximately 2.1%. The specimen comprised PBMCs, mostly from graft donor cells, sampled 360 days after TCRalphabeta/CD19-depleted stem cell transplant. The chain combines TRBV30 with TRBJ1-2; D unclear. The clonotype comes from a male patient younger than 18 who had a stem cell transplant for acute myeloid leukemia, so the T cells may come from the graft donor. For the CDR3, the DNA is TGTGCCTGGACCTCATTGGACGAGGACTATGGCTACACCTTC. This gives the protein CAWTSLDEDYGYTF.